Sequencing of this T cell receptor beta chain was carried out in a study of T cell responses to AZD1222 COVID-19 vaccine. Sequenced by immunoSEQ multiplex PCR; TCRdb stores in-frame clones only, minus some. The profile shows about 150,000 clones, 90% to 95% of them singletons. The germline V gene encodes CDR1 SNHLY and CDR2 FYNNEI. Trimming stripped 4 bases from V and 4 bases from J, with 10 bases between. This CDR3 contains 13 residues. J is TRBJ2-5 and V is TRBV2; no firm D call. This receptor was taken from an adult in good health. Sequenced here: peripheral blood, sampled on day 0 of AZD1222 vaccination. CDR3 sequence (DNA): TGTGCCAGCAGTGCTTGGGAACCAGAGACCCAGTACTTC. Amino acids: CASSAWEPETQYF.